Below are 18 T cell receptor beta chains sequenced from a single sample in a study of kidney transplant recipient with SARS-CoV-2 infection. A single record per CDR3 protein comes from TCRdb applying MiXCR to the reads. The sample lists about 240,000 distinct CDR3 sequences, 25% to 30% occurring once. The material sequenced was a blood sample, taken at baseline and on approximately day 120 from a kidney transplant recipient. All receptors derive from a male patient between 25 and 39 years old who had COVID-19 and was a kidney transplant recipient. T cells may partly derive from the graft donor.

In its sample, this clonotype was seen many times. This rearrangement joins TRBV4-3 to TRBJ2-7; D might be TRBD1 (6 bases). CDR1 is LGHNA and CDR2 is YSLEER in the germline V gene. This CDR3 is 15 amino acids long. Deletions cut 2 bases from V and 1 base from J, with 12 bases between. The CDR3 DNA sequence: TGCGCCAGCAGCCAACAACAGGGACATTCCTACGAGCAGTACTTC. Amino acids: CASSQQQGHSYEQYF.

Comment on this clonotype: The conserved phenylalanine or tryptophan normally closing the CDR3 is absent here, so this likely arose from a read error. The V call is TRBV16, the J call TRBJ1-2; D ambiguous. CDR1 and CDR2 from the germline V gene are KGHSY and FQNENV. The V end lost 5 bases, the J end lost 4 bases, and 23 bases lay between the germline ends. CDR3 length equals 17 residues. The CDR3 is CASSTRLVVRKTYGYTL. The DNA of the CDR3 is TGTGCCAGCAGCACTCGATTGGTCGTTAGAAAGACCTATGGCTACACCTTA.

The sample holds one count of this clonotype. Possible read error: a much larger clone is one base away. This rearrangement joins TRBV11-3 to TRBJ2-7; TRBD2 is a possible D gene (5 bases). The CDR3 runs 13 residues. CDR1 SGHNT and CDR2 YENEEA come from the germline V gene. DNA for the CDR3: TGTACCAGCAGCCCACAAGGCTCGAGGGTGGAGTACTTC. It translates to CTSSPQGSRVEYF.

The J gene is TRBJ1-6, the V gene TRBV5-6, with 8 bases that match TRBD1. Germline V gene data show CDR1 as SGHDT and CDR2 as YYEEEE. Losses at the gene ends were 8 bases for V and 10 bases for J; bases not matched to a gene: 8. This CDR3 is 13 amino acids long. In DNA form, the CDR3 reads TGTGCCAGACCGACAGGGGAAGGCTCACCCCTCCACTTT. This encodes CARPTGEGSPLHF. Complete variable domain (other parts from reference TRBV5-6 and TRBJ1-6): DAGVTQSPTHLIKTRGQQVTLRCSPKSGHDTVSWYQQALGQGPQFIFQYYEEEERQRGNFPDRFSGHQFPNYSSELNVNALLLGDSALYLCARPTGEGSPLHFGNGTRLTVT.

This sequence joins TRBV5-4 and TRBJ1-2; possible D gene TRBD1, 5 bases. This CDR3 has 16 amino acids. CDR1 and CDR2 from the germline V gene are SGHNT and YYREEE (reference sequence). Trimming stripped 1 base from V and 0 bases from J, with 13 bases between. Written as DNA, the CDR3 is TGTGCCAGCAGCTTGAGCCTCGGCAGGGCTAACTATGGCTACACCTTC. The encoded protein is CASSLSLGRANYGYTF.

This clonotype has a count of ten or more. The V gene is TRBV7-2, the J gene TRBJ1-1; D not resolved. The germline V gene has CDR1 SGHTA and CDR2 FQGNSA. The V and J ends lost 2 bases and 4 bases respectively, with 5 bases between them. The CDR3 has 12 amino acids. The CDR3 coding sequence is TGTGCCAGCAGCTTATCCTCCACTGAAGCTTTCTTT. It encodes CASSLSSTEAFF.

The J gene is TRBJ2-6, the V gene TRBV20-1, with a tentative D call TRBD1 (5 bases). The CDR3 covers 17 residues. The germline gives CDR1 DFQATT, CDR2 SNEGSKA (reference sequence). Trimming took off 3 bases at V and 2 bases at J, with 17 bases between the two ends. The CDR3 region has the DNA TGCAGTGCTAGGTTATTTGGCAGGGAAACTGGGGCCAACGTCCTGACTTTC. Translation gives CSARLFGRETGANVLTF.

This clonotype was picked up many times. V is TRBV12-2 and J is TRBJ1-2. TRBV12-2 is a pseudogene segment. The CDR3 length is 17 residues. This CDR3 is CASRYNTTPRKTYGYTF. The CDR3 DNA reads TGTGCAAGTCGCTATAATACGACTCCACGAAAGACCTATGGCTACACCTTC.

As regards this clonotype: Being one base from a much bigger clone, this may be a read error. This chain joins TRBV27 and TRBJ1-5; D is ambiguous. The germline V gene has CDR1 MNHEY and CDR2 SMNVEV (reference sequence). Trimming pared 7 bases from V and 4 bases from J, leaving 14 bases between. The CDR3 extends over 14 amino acids. The CDR3 region is CASKMSGSNQPQHF. The CDR3 DNA sequence: TGTGCCAGCAAGATGTCTGGGTCTAATCAGCCCCAGCATTTT.

The sample holds many counts of this clonotype. The chain combines TRBV24-1 with TRBJ1-1, with D possibly TRBD1 on 5 matching bases. The ends were cut back, 6 bases at V and 1 base at J, with 5 bases in the middle. CDR1 is KGHDR, CDR2 SFDVKD, per germline. The CDR3 loop spans 12 amino acids. Here the CDR3 reads CATSTGNTEAFF. CDR3 nucleotide sequence: TGTGCCACCAGTACAGGGAACACTGAAGCTTTCTTT.

Points on this clonotype: This clone may be a read error of a much larger clone one base away. The gene calls are TRBV7-9 and TRBJ2-7; the D gene is possibly TRBD1 (6 bases). This CDR3 is 14 amino acids long. Per the germline V gene, CDR1 is SEHNR and CDR2 is FQNEAQ (reference sequence). The DNA of the CDR3 is TGTGCCAGCGGCTTAGATCCAGGGGACTACGAGCAGTACTTC. Its protein product is CASGLDPGDYEQYF.

CDR3 nucleotides: TGTGCCAGCAGTTGGTCTAGCGGCACAGATACGCAGTATTTT. Translation gives CASSWSSGTDTQYF. The J gene is TRBJ2-3, the V gene TRBV6-6; TRBD2 might be the D (6 bases). This CDR3 has 14 amino acids. Germline-derived CDR1 and CDR2 are MNHNY and SVGAGI (reference sequence). V was trimmed by 4 bases and J by 1 base, leaving 9 bases between them.

There are many counts of this clonotype. The rearrangement uses TRBV7-3 and TRBJ1-1; perhaps TRBD1 as D (5 bases). There are 13 residues in the CDR3. Germline V gives CDR1 SGHTA, CDR2 FQGTGA. Trimming removed 5 bases at V and 9 bases at J, with 16 bases between. The CDR3 DNA follows: TGTGCCAGCAGCCCCCGCCGGGACGCGAAAGCTTTCTTT. It is translated as CASSPRRDAKAFF.

J is TRBJ2-5 and V is TRBV4-3; TRBD2 aligns across 8 bases. J gave up 1 base and V 1 base, and 5 bases lay outside the gene matches. This CDR3 region has 16 residues. Germline V gives CDR1 LGHNA, CDR2 YSLEER. The CDR3 sequence: CASSQVAAGGQETQYF. As DNA, the CDR3 is TGCGCCAGCAGCCAAGTTGCTGCGGGGGGCCAAGAGACCCAGTACTTC.

This clonotype was counted a few times. The chain combines TRBV29-1 with TRBJ2-1, with D perhaps TRBD1 (5 bases). Trimming left V 4 bases short and J 3 bases short, with 13 bases between. The CDR3 spans 14 residues. Per germline, CDR1 SQVTM and CDR2 ANQGSEA. CDR3: CSVAGHSDYNEQFF. Here the CDR3 DNA reads TGCAGCGTTGCAGGACACAGCGACTACAATGAGCAGTTCTTC.

This clonotype was seen many times. The chain is built from TRBV3-1 and TRBJ1-1; D ambiguous. Germline assignment: CDR1 LGHDT and CDR2 YNNKEL (reference sequence). The CDR3 consists of 17 residues. With 5 bases removed from V and 4 bases from J, the gap between germline ends came to 23 bases. The CDR3 nucleotides are TGTGCCAGCAGCTTTGACACTCCCATTTCAATTCGCACTGAAGCTTTCTTT. This gives the protein CASSFDTPISIRTEAFF.

On this clonotype itself: Relative to the germline gene, one junction end is altered; a read error may explain this. The gene calls are TRBV3-1 and TRBJ2-1, with D tentatively TRBD1 (6 bases). CDR1 LGHDT and CDR2 YNNKEL come from the germline V gene (reference sequence). The CDR3 consists of 16 residues. The CDR3 bases are TGTGTCAGCAGCCCTACGAACAGGGTATCCTACAATGAGCAGTTCTTC. This gives the protein CVSSPTNRVSYNEQFF.

The gene calls are TRBV27 and TRBJ2-1; D uncertain. This CDR3 comprises 15 residues. CDR1 and CDR2 from the germline V gene are MNHEY and SMNVEV (reference sequence). The germline V and J ends were trimmed by 0 bases and 8 bases, with 14 bases remaining between them. Here the CDR3 DNA reads TGTGCCAGCAGTTTATCGACCCTAGGTACGGATGAGCAGTTCTTC. Amino acids: CASSLSTLGTDEQFF.